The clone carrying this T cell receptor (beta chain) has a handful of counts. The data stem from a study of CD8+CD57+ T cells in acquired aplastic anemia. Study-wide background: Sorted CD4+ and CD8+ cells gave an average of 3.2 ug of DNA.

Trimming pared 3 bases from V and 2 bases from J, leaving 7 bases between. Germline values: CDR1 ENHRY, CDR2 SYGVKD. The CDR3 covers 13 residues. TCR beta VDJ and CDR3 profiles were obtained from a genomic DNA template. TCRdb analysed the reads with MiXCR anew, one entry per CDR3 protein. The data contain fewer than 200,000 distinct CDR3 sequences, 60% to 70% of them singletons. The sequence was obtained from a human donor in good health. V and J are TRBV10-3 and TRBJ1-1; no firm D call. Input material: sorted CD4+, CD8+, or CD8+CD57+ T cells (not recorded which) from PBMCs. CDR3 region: CAISEDPNTEAFF. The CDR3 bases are TGTGCCATCAGTGAAGATCCTAACACTGAAGCTTTCTTT.